The present entry profiles one TCR beta chain with its context. The antigen remains unidentified. Sequenced with the Oncomine TCR Beta short-read assay was DNA taken from cultured CD4+ T cells. Investigators obtained genomic DNA by extraction from cultured CD4+ T cells. TCRdb fed the PCR reads into MiXCR, producing one record per CDR3 protein. The repertoire includes about 10,000 distinct CDR3 sequences, roughly 29% of them detected once, and roughly 14% sits in the top ten. Trimming left V 4 bases short and J 4 bases short, with 4 bases between. CDR3 length: 10 residues. Germline CDR1 DFQATT, CDR2 SNEGSKA (reference sequence). These data come from a study of vaccination and CD4 T cells after COVID-19. This sample's treatment: roughly 10-day PBMC culture with coronavirus spike peptide pools or control peptides (ViraFEST assay). CD4+ T cells of the unexposed donor were collected before the COVID-19 pandemic (2011-2018). ViraFEST sequenced TCRs after peptide-pool expansion of antigen-specific T cells.

Material for sequencing was CD4+ T cells from blood, cultured in vitro. This TCR derives from a human donor in good health. This chain connects TRBV20-1 to TRBJ1-2; D uncertain. The CDR3 coding sequence is TGCAGTGCTAACTCCTATGGCTACACCTTC. Residues: CSANSYGYTF.